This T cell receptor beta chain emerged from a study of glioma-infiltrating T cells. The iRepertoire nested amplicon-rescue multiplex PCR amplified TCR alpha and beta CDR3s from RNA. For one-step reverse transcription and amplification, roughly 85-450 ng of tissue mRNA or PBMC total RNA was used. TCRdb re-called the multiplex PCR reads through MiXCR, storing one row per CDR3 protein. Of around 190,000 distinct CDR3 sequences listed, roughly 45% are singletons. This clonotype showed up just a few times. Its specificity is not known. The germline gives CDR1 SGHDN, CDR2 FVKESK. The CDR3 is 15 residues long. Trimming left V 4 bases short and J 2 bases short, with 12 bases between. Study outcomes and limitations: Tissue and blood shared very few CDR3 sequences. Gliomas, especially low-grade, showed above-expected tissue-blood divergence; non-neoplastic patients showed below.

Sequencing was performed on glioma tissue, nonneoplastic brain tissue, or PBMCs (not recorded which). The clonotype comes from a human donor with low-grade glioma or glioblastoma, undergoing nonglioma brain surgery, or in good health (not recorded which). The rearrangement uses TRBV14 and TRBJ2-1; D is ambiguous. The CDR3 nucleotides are TGTGCCAGCAGCCGCGTGGCCATGACCTACAATGAGCAGTTCTTC. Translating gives CASSRVAMTYNEQFF.